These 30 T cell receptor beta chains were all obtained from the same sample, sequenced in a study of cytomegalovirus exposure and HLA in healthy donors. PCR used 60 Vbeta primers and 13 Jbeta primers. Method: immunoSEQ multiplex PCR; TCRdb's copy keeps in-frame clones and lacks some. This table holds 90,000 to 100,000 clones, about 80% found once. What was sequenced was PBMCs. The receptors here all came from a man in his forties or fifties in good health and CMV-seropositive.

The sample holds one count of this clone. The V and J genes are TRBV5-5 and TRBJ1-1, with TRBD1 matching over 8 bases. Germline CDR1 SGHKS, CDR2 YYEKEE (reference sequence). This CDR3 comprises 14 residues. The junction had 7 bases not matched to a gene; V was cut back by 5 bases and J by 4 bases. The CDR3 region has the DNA TGTGCCAGCAGTGTGGACAGGGCGAGCACTGAAGCTTTCTTT. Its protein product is CASSVDRASTEAFF.

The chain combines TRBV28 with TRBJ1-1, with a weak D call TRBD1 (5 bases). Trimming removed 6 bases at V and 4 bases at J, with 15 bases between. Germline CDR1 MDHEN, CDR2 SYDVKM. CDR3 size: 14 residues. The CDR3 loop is CASRQWGDATEAFF. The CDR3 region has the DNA TGTGCCAGCAGACAATGGGGGGACGCCACTGAAGCTTTCTTT. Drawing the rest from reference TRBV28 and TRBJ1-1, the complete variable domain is DVKVTQSSRYLVKRTGEKVFLECVQDMDHENMFWYRQDPGLGLRLIYFSYDVKMKEKGDIPEGYSVSREKKERFSLILESASTNQTSMYLCASRQWGDATEAFFGQGTRLTVV.

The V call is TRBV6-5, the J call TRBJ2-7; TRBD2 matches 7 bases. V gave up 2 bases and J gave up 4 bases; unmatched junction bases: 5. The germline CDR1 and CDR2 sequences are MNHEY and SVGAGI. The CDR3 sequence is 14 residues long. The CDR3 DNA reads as TGTGCCAGCAGTTACGGACTAGAGGCTTACGAGCAGTACTTC. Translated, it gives CASSYGLEAYEQYF.

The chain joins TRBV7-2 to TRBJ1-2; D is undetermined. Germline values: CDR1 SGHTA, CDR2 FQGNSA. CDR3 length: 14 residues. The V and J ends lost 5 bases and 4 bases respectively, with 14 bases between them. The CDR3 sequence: CASSPLRESYGYTF. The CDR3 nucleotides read TGTGCCAGCAGCCCGCTTAGGGAGTCCTATGGCTACACCTTC.

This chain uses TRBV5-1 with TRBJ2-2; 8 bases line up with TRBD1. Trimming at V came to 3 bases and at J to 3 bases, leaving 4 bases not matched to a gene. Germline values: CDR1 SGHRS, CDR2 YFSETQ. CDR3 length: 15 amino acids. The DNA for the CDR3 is TGCGCCAGCAGCTCGACAGGGGAGTACACCGGGGAGCTGTTTTTT. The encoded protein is CASSSTGEYTGELFF.

CDR3 nucleotides: TGTGCCAGCAGTGAGACAGGGTACAATGAGCAGTTCTTC. Amino acid sequence: CASSETGYNEQFF. The gene calls are TRBV2 and TRBJ2-1; TRBD1 matches 7 bases. This CDR3 is 13 amino acids long. V lost 3 bases, J lost 4 bases, and 0 bases stayed unmatched. Germline V gene sequence: CDR1 SNHLY, CDR2 FYNNEI.

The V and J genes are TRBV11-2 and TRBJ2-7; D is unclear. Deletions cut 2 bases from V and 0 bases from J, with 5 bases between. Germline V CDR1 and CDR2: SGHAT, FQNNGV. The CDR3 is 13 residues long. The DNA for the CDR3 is TGTGCCAGCAGCTTACGCGCCTCCTACGAGCAGTACTTC. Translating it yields CASSLRASYEQYF.

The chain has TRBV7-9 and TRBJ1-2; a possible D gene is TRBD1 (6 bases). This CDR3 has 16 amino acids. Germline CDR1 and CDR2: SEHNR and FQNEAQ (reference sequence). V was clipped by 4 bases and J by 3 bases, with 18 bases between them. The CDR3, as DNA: TGTGCCAGCAGCTCGCCTCTCTTCGCAGGGGACTATGGCTACACCTTC. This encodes CASSSPLFAGDYGYTF. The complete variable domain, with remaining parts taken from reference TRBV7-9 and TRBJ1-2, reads DTGVSQNPRHKITKRGQNVTFRCDPISEHNRLYWYRQTLGQGPEFLTYFQNEAQLEKSRLLSDRFSAERPKGSFSTLEIQRTEQGDSAMYLCASSSPLFAGDYGYTFGSGTRLTVV.

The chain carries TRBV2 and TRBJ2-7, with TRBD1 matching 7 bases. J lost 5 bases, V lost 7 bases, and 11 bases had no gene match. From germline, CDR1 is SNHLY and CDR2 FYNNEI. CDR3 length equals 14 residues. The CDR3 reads CASIVEAGGNEQYF. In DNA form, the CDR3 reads TGTGCCAGCATAGTGGAGGCAGGGGGTAACGAGCAGTACTTC.

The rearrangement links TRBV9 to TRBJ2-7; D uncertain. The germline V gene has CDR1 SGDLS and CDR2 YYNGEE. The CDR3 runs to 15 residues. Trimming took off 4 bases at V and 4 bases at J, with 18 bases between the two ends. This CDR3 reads CASSPEEHPIYEQYF. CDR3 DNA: TGTGCCAGCAGCCCAGAGGAGCATCCCATATACGAGCAGTACTTC.

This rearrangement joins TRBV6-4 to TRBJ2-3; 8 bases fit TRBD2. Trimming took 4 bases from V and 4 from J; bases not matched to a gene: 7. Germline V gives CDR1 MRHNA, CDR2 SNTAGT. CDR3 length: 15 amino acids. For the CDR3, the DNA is TGTGCCAGCAGTGTCCCGGGACTAGACGCAGATACGCAGTATTTT. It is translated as CASSVPGLDADTQYF.

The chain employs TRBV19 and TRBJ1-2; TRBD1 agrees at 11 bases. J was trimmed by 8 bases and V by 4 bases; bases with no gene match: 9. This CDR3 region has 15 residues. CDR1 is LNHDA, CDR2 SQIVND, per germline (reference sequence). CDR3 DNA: TGTGCCAGTAGTACGACCGGGACAGGGGGTAGCGGCTACACCTTC. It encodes CASSTTGTGGSGYTF. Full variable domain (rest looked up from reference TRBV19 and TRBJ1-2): DGGITQSPKYLFRKEGQNVTLSCEQNLNHDAMYWYRQDPGQGLRLIYYSQIVNDFQKGDIAEGYSVSREKKESFPLTVTSAQKNPTAFYLCASSTTGTGGSGYTFGSGTRLTVV.

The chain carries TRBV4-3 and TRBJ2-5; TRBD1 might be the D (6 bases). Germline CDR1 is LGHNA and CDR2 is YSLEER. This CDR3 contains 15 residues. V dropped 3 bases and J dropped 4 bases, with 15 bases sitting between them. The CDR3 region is CASSQMDRIGETQYF. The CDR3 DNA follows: TGCGCCAGCAGCCAGATGGACAGAATAGGAGAGACCCAGTACTTC.

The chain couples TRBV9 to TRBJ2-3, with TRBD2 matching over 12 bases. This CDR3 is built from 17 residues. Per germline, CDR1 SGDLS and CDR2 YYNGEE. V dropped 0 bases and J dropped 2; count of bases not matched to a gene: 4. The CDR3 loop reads CASSVGGTSGFTDTQYF. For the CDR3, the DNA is TGTGCCAGCAGCGTAGGGGGGACTAGCGGGTTCACAGATACGCAGTATTTT.

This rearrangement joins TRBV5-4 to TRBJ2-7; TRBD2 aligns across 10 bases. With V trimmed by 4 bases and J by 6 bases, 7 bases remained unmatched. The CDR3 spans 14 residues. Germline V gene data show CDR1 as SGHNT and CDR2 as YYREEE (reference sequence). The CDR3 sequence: CASSLLAGAGEQYF. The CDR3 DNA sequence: TGTGCCAGCAGCCTTCTAGCGGGGGCGGGCGAGCAGTACTTC. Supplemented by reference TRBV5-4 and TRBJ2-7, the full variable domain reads ETGVTQSPTHLIKTRGQQVTLRCSSQSGHNTVSWYQQALGQGPQFIFQYYREEENGRGNFPPRFSGLQFPNYSSELNVNALELDDSALYLCASSLLAGAGEQYFGPGTRLTVT.

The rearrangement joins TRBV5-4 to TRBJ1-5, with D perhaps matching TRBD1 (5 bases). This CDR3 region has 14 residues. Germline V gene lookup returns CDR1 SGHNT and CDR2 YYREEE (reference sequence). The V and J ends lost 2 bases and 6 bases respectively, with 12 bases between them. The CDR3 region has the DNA TGTGCCAGCAGCTTCGGGGGTGAGGGTCAGCCCCAGCATTTT. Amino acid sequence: CASSFGGEGQPQHF.

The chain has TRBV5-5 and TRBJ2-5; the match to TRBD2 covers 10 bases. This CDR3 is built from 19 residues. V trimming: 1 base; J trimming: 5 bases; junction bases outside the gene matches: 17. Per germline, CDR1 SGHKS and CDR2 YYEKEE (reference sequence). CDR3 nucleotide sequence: TGTGCCAGCAGCTTGAGGGTAAATCCAGCGGGAGGGCCGGGGGAGACCCAGTACTTC. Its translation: CASSLRVNPAGGPGETQYF.

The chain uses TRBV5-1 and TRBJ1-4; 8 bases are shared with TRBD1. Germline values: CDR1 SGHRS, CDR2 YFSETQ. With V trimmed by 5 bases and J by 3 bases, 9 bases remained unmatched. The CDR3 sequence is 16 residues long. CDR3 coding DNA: TGCGCCAGCAGTACCGGGACAGGAGCCCCTAATGAAAAACTGTTTTTT. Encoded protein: CASSTGTGAPNEKLFF.

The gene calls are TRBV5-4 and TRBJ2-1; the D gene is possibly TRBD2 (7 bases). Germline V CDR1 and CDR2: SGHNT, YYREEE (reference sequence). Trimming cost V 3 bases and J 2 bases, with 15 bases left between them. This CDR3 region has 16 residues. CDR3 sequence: CASSWNRAGAYNEQFF. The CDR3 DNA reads TGTGCCAGCAGCTGGAACAGGGCGGGAGCCTACAATGAGCAGTTCTTC.

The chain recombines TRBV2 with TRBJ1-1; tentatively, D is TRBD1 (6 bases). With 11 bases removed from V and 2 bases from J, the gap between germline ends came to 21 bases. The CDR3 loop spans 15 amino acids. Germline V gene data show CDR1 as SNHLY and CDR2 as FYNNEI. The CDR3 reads CACRDTGLPNTEAFF. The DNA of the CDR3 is TGTGCCTGCCGGGACACAGGGTTGCCAAACACTGAAGCTTTCTTT.

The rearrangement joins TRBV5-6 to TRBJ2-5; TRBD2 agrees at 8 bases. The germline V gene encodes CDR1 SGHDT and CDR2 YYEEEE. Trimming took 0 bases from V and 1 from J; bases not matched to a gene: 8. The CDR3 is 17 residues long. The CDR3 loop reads CASSLAGAGGSQETQYF. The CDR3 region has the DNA TGTGCCAGCAGCTTGGCCGGTGCGGGGGGCTCCCAAGAGACCCAGTACTTC.

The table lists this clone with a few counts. The chain's CDR3 is CASSEGATGASEQFF. The CDR3 region has the DNA TGTGCCAGCAGTGAAGGGGCCACAGGGGCTTCTGAGCAGTTCTTC. The gene calls are TRBV2 and TRBJ2-1; 7 nucleotides agree with TRBD1. The CDR3 extends over 15 amino acids. Germline values: CDR1 SNHLY, CDR2 FYNNEI. Losses at the gene ends were 1 base for V and 9 bases for J; bases not matched to a gene: 9.

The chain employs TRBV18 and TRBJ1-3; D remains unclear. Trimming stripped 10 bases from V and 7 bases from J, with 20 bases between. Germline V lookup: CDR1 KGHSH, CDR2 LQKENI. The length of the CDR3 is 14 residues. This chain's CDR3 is CANLREEATNTIYF. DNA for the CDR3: TGTGCCAACCTACGAGAGGAAGCAACTAACACCATATATTTT.

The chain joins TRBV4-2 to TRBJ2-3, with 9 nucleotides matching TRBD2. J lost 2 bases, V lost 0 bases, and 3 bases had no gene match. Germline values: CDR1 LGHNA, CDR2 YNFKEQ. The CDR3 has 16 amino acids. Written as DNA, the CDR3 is TGTGCCAGCAGCCAAGAACAGCGGGGGGCCACAGATACGCAGTATTTT. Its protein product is CASSQEQRGATDTQYF.

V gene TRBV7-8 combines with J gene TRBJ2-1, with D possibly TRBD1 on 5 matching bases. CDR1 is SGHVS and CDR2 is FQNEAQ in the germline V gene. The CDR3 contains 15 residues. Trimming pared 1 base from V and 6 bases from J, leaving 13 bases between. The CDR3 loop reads CASSLVQGTLNEQFF. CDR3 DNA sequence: TGTGCCAGCAGCTTAGTTCAGGGTACACTCAATGAGCAGTTCTTC.

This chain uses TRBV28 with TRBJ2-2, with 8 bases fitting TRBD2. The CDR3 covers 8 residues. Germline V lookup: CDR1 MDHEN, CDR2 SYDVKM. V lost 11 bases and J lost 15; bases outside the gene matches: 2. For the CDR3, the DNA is TGTGCCGCGGGGGGTGTGTTTTTT. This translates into CAAGGVFF.

The CDR3 DNA reads as TGTGCCATCACGACGTCCAGGGACGAGCAGTACTTC. Amino acids: CAITTSRDEQYF. The J gene is TRBJ2-7, the V gene TRBV10-3; D may be TRBD1 (5 bases). This CDR3 is 12 amino acids long. Trimming shortened V by 7 bases and J by 5 bases, and 12 bases separated the two germline ends. Germline CDR1 is ENHRY and CDR2 is SYGVKD.

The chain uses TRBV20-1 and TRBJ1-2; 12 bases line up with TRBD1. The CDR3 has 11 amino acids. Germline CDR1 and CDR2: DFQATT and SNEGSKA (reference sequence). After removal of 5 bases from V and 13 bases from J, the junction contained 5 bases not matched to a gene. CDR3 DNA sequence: TGCAGTGCTGGGACAGGGGGCGAAAGCACCTTC. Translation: CSAGTGGESTF.

CDR3 sequence: CASSPTSGVSSYNEQFF. CDR3 coding DNA: TGCGCCAGCAGCCCGACTAGCGGGGTTAGCTCCTACAATGAGCAGTTCTTC. J is TRBJ2-1 and V is TRBV4-3, with 11 bases fitting TRBD2. Germline CDR1 LGHNA, CDR2 YSLEER. Trimming removed 4 bases from V and 0 bases from J; junction bases left unmatched: 5. The CDR3 has 17 amino acids.

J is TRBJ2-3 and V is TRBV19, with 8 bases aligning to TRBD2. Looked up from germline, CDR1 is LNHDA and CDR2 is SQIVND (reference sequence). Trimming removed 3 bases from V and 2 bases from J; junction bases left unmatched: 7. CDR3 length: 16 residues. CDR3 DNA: TGTGCCAGTAGTATGCCAGCGGGGGTCGCCACAGATACGCAGTATTTT. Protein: CASSMPAGVATDTQYF.